What follows are 21 T cell receptor beta chains derived from one specimen sequenced in a study of identical twins. Each CDR3 protein gets one entry after TCRdb re-called the 5' RACE reads with MiXCR. The sample yields more than 1.5 million distinct CDR3 sequences, about 32% seen once. Specimen: cord blood. The receptors stem from a newborn girl in good health.

The genes are TRBV28 and TRBJ1-1, with a weak D call TRBD1 (6 bases). Trimming shortened V by 10 bases and J by 0 bases, and 18 bases separated the two germline ends. Per the germline V gene, CDR1 is MDHEN and CDR2 is SYDVKM. The CDR3 sequence is 15 residues long. This CDR3 is CATHSPGQMNTEAFF. In DNA form, the CDR3 reads TGTGCCACTCACTCCCCGGGACAAATGAACACTGAAGCTTTCTTT.

The rearrangement uses TRBV11-2 and TRBJ2-7, with a weak D call TRBD2 (6 bases). The V gene lost 7 bases and the J gene lost 3 bases, with 22 bases spanning the gap. CDR1 and CDR2 (germline): SGHAT, FQNNGV. The CDR3 extends over 16 amino acids. CDR3 sequence (DNA): TGTGCCAGCAACTGGACCCAGGGAGGAAGTAACTACGAGCAGTACTTC. Translated, it gives CASNWTQGGSNYEQYF.

As to this clonotype: Sequence at one end of the junction differs from germline and may be a read error. CDR3 coding DNA: TGTGCCAGCAGCTTAGGTTTACTAGCTTGGGATACGCGGTATTTT. Translating it yields CASSLGLLAWDTRYF. V is TRBV11-2 and J is TRBJ2-3; perhaps TRBD2 as D (6 bases). The CDR3 is 15 amino acids. Germline CDR1 and CDR2: SGHAT and FQNNGV.

Ten or more counts support this clonotype. The V call is TRBV5-1, the J call TRBJ2-4; D unclear. V was shortened by 4 bases and J by 6 bases, with 20 bases between the two germline ends. CDR3 length equals 16 residues. Germline-derived CDR1 and CDR2 are SGHRS and YFSETQ. The CDR3 loop is CASSALTSAFGNIQYF. CDR3 coding DNA: TGCGCCAGCAGCGCCCTAACATCGGCTTTCGGAAACATTCAGTACTTC.

The chain has TRBV28 and TRBJ2-1; D call uncertain. The V gene lost 3 bases and the J gene lost 13 bases, with 19 bases spanning the gap. This CDR3 contains 14 residues. Germline V gene lookup returns CDR1 MDHEN and CDR2 SYDVKM. The CDR3 loop is CASSFGDAQETQFF. The CDR3 region has the DNA TGTGCCAGCAGTTTTGGCGACGCTCAAGAGACCCAGTTCTTC.

The V and J genes are TRBV5-1 and TRBJ2-2; D gene ambiguous. The CDR3 length is 12 residues. Trimming stripped 7 bases from V and 1 base from J, with 5 bases between. Germline CDR1 and CDR2: SGHRS and YFSETQ. CDR3 in DNA: TGCGCCAGCCAAGGGAACACCGGGGAGCTGTTTTTT. It codes for CASQGNTGELFF.

Notes on this clonotype: A much larger clone differs from this one at a single base, so this may be a read error. This sequence joins TRBV27 and TRBJ2-1, with D perhaps matching TRBD2 (6 bases). Germline CDR1 MNHEY, CDR2 SMNVEV (reference sequence). The CDR3 has 14 amino acids. The CDR3 sequence is CASSLSGYYNEHFF. The DNA for the CDR3 is TGTGCCAGCAGTTTGAGCGGGTACTACAATGAGCATTTCTTC.

This clonotype has a handful of counts. The chain combines TRBV5-1 with TRBJ2-7; TRBD2 might be the D (5 bases). This CDR3 is 13 amino acids long. The ends were cut back, 5 bases at V and 2 bases at J, with 11 bases in the middle. In germline, CDR1 is SGHRS, CDR2 YFSETQ. The CDR3 spells CASRQDSPYEQYF. As DNA, the CDR3 is TGCGCCAGCAGGCAGGACTCCCCCTACGAGCAGTACTTC.

The chain uses TRBV6-5 and TRBJ2-1; D remains unclear. The germline V gene encodes CDR1 MNHEY and CDR2 SVGAGI. V lost 0 bases and J lost 4, with 16 bases in between. CDR3 length: 17 residues. The CDR3, as DNA: TGTGCCAGCAGTTACTCGAGACCGGCAGATCCGTACAATGAGCAGTTCTTC. The encoded protein is CASSYSRPADPYNEQFF.

The chain recombines TRBV28 with TRBJ1-5, with D hard to call. The CDR3 is 15 residues long. Germline CDR1 MDHEN, CDR2 SYDVKM. Trimming shortened V by 3 bases and J by 0 bases, and 9 bases separated the two germline ends. In nucleotides, the CDR3 is TGTGCCAGCAGTTTCAGCCCCTATAGCAATCAGCCCCAGCATTTT. Translating it yields CASSFSPYSNQPQHF.

On this clonotype itself: The junction departs from germline at one end; a sequencing error may be responsible. The rearrangement joins TRBV20-1 to TRBJ1-5; 8 positions agree with TRBD1. This CDR3 comprises 13 residues. Germline CDR1 reads DFQATT; CDR2 reads SNEGSKA (reference sequence). The CDR3 sequence: CSARQGIRQLQHF. CDR3 coding DNA: TGCAGTGCGAGACAGGGGATTAGGCAGCTCCAGCATTTT.

This chain joins TRBV2 and TRBJ2-2, with 7 bases that match TRBD1. The ends lost 8 bases at V and 0 bases at J; junction bases unmatched: 6. The length of the CDR3 is 15 residues. Looked up from germline, CDR1 is SNHLY and CDR2 is FYNNEI. The CDR3 sequence: CASVRDRTNTGELFF. The CDR3 DNA follows: TGTGCCAGCGTACGGGACAGAACGAACACCGGGGAGCTGTTTTTT.

This clonotype was seen only a few times. The CDR3, as DNA: TGTGCCAGCAGCGCCCGACTAGCGGAGCACAATGAGCAGTTCTTC. Residues: CASSARLAEHNEQFF. The rearrangement links TRBV11-2 to TRBJ2-1, with 9 nucleotides matching TRBD2. V trimming: 5 bases; J trimming: 5 bases; junction bases outside the gene matches: 7. This CDR3 is built from 15 residues. Germline V gene data show CDR1 as SGHAT and CDR2 as FQNNGV.

Details on this clonotype: This sequence may be a read error, since a much larger clone differs from it by one base. The chain couples TRBV12-3 or TRBV12-4 to TRBJ2-1; perhaps TRBD1 as D (5 bases). Near its end, the DNA agrees better with TRBJ2-7, so the J call may be wrong. The CDR3 length is 16 residues. CDR3 sequence: CASSFAGLSSYNEQYF. The CDR3 DNA reads as TGTGCCAGCAGTTTCGCAGGGCTGAGCTCCTACAATGAGCAGTACTTC.

To note about this clonotype: The junction does not match germline at one end; this may be a read error. V is TRBV20-1 and J is TRBJ2-5; 7 positions match TRBD1. CDR1 is DFQATT, CDR2 SNEGSKA, per germline (reference sequence). This CDR3 is built from 15 residues. The CDR3 spells CSARDLDRNQEAQYF. The CDR3 DNA follows: TGCAGTGCTAGAGATCTGGACAGGAACCAAGAGGCCCAGTACTTC.

This clonotype was seen only a few times. The chain employs TRBV20-1 and TRBJ2-1; perhaps TRBD2 as D (5 bases). The CDR3 loop spans 13 amino acids. V was clipped by 5 bases and J by 12 bases, with 20 bases between them. Germline CDR1 reads DFQATT; CDR2 reads SNEGSKA (reference sequence). The CDR3 spells CSAPNFSPGTQFF. The CDR3 region has the DNA TGCAGTGCTCCAAACTTCTCTCCGGGAACGCAGTTCTTC.

The chain is built from TRBV10-3 and TRBJ1-6; no firm D call. The germline CDR1 and CDR2 sequences are ENHRY and SYGVKD. The CDR3 totals 14 residues. V lost 5 bases and J lost 3, with 8 bases in between. The CDR3 nucleotides read TGTGCCATCAGTCCAGGCATCTATAATTCACCCCTCCACTTT. Its protein is CAISPGIYNSPLHF.

This clonotype was observed a few times. This chain links TRBV7-2 with TRBJ1-2; 7 nucleotides match TRBD1. The ends lost 1 base at V and 6 bases at J; junction bases unmatched: 8. The CDR3 consists of 15 residues. Germline-derived CDR1 and CDR2 are SGHTA and FQGNSA. The CDR3: CASSLERQGRHGYTF. Written as DNA, the CDR3 is TGTGCCAGCAGCTTAGAGCGACAGGGTCGACATGGCTACACCTTC.

This clonotype has ten or more counts. The chain couples TRBV29-1 to TRBJ2-4, with D uncertain. This CDR3 is 14 amino acids long. Germline V gene data show CDR1 as SQVTM and CDR2 as ANQGSEA. V gave up 4 bases and J gave up 0 bases, with 10 bases separating them. The CDR3 nucleotides are TGCAGCGTTGGTCACAGTTTAGCCAAAAACATTCAGTACTTC. This encodes CSVGHSLAKNIQYF.

This rearrangement joins TRBV20-1 to TRBJ1-2; the match to TRBD1 covers 7 bases. Germline assignment: CDR1 DFQATT and CDR2 SNEGSKA (reference sequence). CDR3 length: 16 residues. The trim removed 1 base at V and 4 bases at J, leaving 12 bases unmatched. CDR3 protein: CSARGGDQGGTYGYTF. The CDR3 DNA reads as TGCAGTGCTAGAGGGGGGGACCAGGGGGGCACCTATGGCTACACCTTC.

The J gene is TRBJ2-1, the V gene TRBV20-1; a weak D match, TRBD2 (5 bases). Germline V gives CDR1 DFQATT, CDR2 SNEGSKA (reference sequence). Trimming removed 6 bases at V and 1 base at J, with 10 bases between. The CDR3 runs to 13 residues. DNA of the CDR3: TGCAGTGCAGAACTAGGATCCTACAATGAGCAGTTCTTC. Translation: CSAELGSYNEQFF.